This T cell receptor (beta chain) was retrieved from a study of blood T cell repertoires in COVID-19. Study details: The United States, Italy and Spain were the sources of the acute and convalescent COVID-19 samples. From T cells, B-cell-depleted T cells, or PBMCs came the material, which was cDNA or gDNA.

The Seattle patients, enrolled during active infection, were followed longitudinally. The data were produced by immunoSEQ multiplex PCR, yet TCRdb's version contains in-frame clones alone and is incomplete. The sample includes over 400,000 clones, roughly nine tenths of them seen just once. Germline CDR1 reads KGHSH; CDR2 reads LQKENI. The ends lost 4 bases at V and 1 base at J; junction bases unmatched: 5. The CDR3 runs 17 residues. The sequence was obtained from a woman between 50 and 59 years old with COVID-19, enrolled during active disease. This rearrangement joins TRBV18 to TRBJ2-6, with 9 positions matching TRBD1. The sequenced material came from peripheral blood. In DNA form, the CDR3 reads TGTGCCAGCTCACAGGGACAGGGTGGTTCTGGGGCCAACGTCCTGACTTTC. Translating it yields CASSQGQGGSGANVLTF.